This T cell receptor beta chain was sequenced during a study of cytomegalovirus exposure and HLA in healthy donors. General study findings and limits: Cytomegalovirus association was assigned to about 150 TCR beta chains. Accurate HLA-A and HLA-B prediction from TCR beta sequences was reported for most subjects.

Turning to this clone: Its target is unknown.

The PCR made use of 60 Vbeta and 13 Jbeta primers. Per the original data handling: Later reanalysis found 80 million or so unique TCR beta chains, roughly 9.9 million of them shared. The repertoire was sequenced with immunoSEQ multiplex PCR; TCRdb's copy has only in-frame clones and lacks some. The V and J calls and clone size were taken over from that table, and D and trimming were inferred from the DNA. The data contain a few hundred thousand clones, about 89% of them singletons. V was clipped by 0 bases and J by 8 bases, with 13 bases between them. Germline V gene data show CDR1 as MGHDK and CDR2 as SYGVNS. The CDR3 extends over 15 amino acids. It was healthy bone marrow donors who served as donors.

The chain has TRBV25-1 and TRBJ1-4; the D is unclear. The receptor was derived from a woman under 30 in good health and CMV-seronegative. The sample consisted of PBMCs. CDR3 residues: CASSEYPVKHEKLFF. The CDR3, as DNA: TGTGCCAGCAGTGAATATCCCGTCAAACACGAAAAACTGTTTTTT.